This T cell receptor beta chain was documented in a study of OX40 agonist ivuxolimab in advanced cancers. Notes on the research overall: Ivuxolimab, which targeted the costimulatory receptor OX40 (CD134), was an agonistic, fully human IgG2 monoclonal antibody. The paper covers the monotherapy dose-escalation part of the phase I ivuxolimab trial, which included N of about 50 patients. Peripheral TCRbeta sequencing aimed to test whether ivuxolimab altered TCR sequence diversity and caused clonal T-cell expansion. Intravenous ivuxolimab was administered to patients every 2 weeks at six dose levels: 0.01, 0.1, 0.3, 1.5, 3 and 10 mg/kg. Of the approximately 50 dose-escalation patients, hepatocellular carcinoma was present in roughly 19, melanoma in about 15, renal cell carcinoma in 9 and head and neck cancer in 9. Patients were allowed to have had prior anti-PD-1, anti-PD-L1 or anti-CTLA-4 therapy, and approximately 43% of the dose-escalation patients had previously received checkpoint inhibitors. Partial responses occurred in three dose-escalation patients, of whom one had hepatocellular carcinoma and two had cutaneous melanoma. A male proportion of 75% to 85% and a mean age of about 60 years, ranging from 23 to 79, were recorded for the dose-escalation cohort. The paper as a whole reports these results and caveats: Partial responders in the 0.1-3.0 mg/kg groups had among the lowest normalized peripheral clonal expansion, especially among CD8+ T cells. Low levels of normalized T-cell clonal expansion were also shown by some nonresponding patients. The antigen specificity of the clonally expanded peripheral T cells was not determined. At doses from 0.1 to 3.0 mg/kg, clonal expansion was seen in both CD4+ and CD8+ blood T cells between baseline and week 6. On average, CD8+ T cells showed more expanded clones than CD4+ T cells after ivuxolimab.

The CDR3, from cysteine to phenylalanine, totals 17 residues. The kept DNA is CDR3 alone, 51 bases in frame from the first base. Germline trimming: 1 base from V, 5 bases from J; junction bases outside gene matches: 11. Reading the germline V gene gives CDR1 SGHAT and CDR2 FQNNGV. About this clone itself: No cognate antigen has been identified for it. Base qualities are not at hand, and no much larger clone is one base apart.

To sequence the TCRbeta CDR3 region, genomic DNA was isolated from the sorted cells. TCRbeta CDR3 regions were sequenced using the immunoSEQ Assay. Sourced from immuneACCESS, this table was stored by TCRdb with only in-frame sequences that have V and J called. A share of the clones is absent; for the studies checked, an unresolved V gene accounts for under half, and the remainder has no known explanation. In this sample the table shows more than 65,000 clones, around 92% of which occur a single time. Clones ranked in the top ten supply roughly 9% of the sample. Patients with a history of autoimmune disease or receiving systemic immunosuppression were excluded from the trial. Peripheral blood for TCR sequencing was collected from all dose cohorts at baseline, on cycle 4 day 1, and on cycle 7 day 1. Samples came from an open-label, multicenter, first-in-human phase I dose-escalation trial of ivuxolimab. Adults with locally advanced or metastatic melanoma, renal cell, hepatocellular, or head and neck squamous cell carcinoma were enrolled in the trial. Before TCR sequencing, CD4+ T cells and CD8+ T cells were sorted from peripheral blood as separate populations.

The rearranged segments are TRBV11-2 and TRBJ1-1; TRBD1 fits 9 bases in the junction. The sample in question was CD4+ or CD8+ T cells sorted from blood, obtained in a trial of the OX40 agonist ivuxolimab. The TCR sequence derives from an adult with an advanced solid tumor such as melanoma, head and neck, liver or kidney cancer. Here is the DNA: TGTGCCAGCAGCTTAGTATCCACAGGGGGCTTGGGGACTGAAGCTTTCTTT. It is translated as CASSLVSTGGLGTEAFF.